A single sample gave rise to the 23 T cell receptor beta chains below, sequenced in a study of cytomegalovirus exposure and HLA in healthy donors. PCR used 60 Vbeta primers and 13 Jbeta primers. Repertoires were generated with immunoSEQ multiplex PCR, while TCRdb's copy carries only in-frame clones and drops some. The sample holds over 95,000 clones, 77% seen once. The sequenced sample was PBMCs. These TCRs come from a man in his forties in good health and CMV-seropositive.

The rearrangement joins TRBV7-2 to TRBJ1-2; D gene uncertain. Per the germline V gene, CDR1 is SGHTA and CDR2 is FQGNSA. V lost 6 bases and J lost 4, with 18 bases in between. The CDR3 has 15 residues. In DNA, the CDR3 is TGTGCCAGCAGTTTCGGGAACACCCCTGCCTATGGCTACACCTTC. Translated, it gives CASSFGNTPAYGYTF.

The rearrangement uses TRBV10-3 and TRBJ2-1; 7 positions match TRBD2. The CDR3 covers 13 residues. Germline CDR1 ENHRY, CDR2 SYGVKD. The V gene end was trimmed by 7 bases and the J gene end by 7 bases; junction bases not matched to a gene: 7. The CDR3 protein is CAITATSRNEQFF. For the CDR3, the DNA is TGTGCCATCACAGCGACTAGCCGTAATGAGCAGTTCTTC.

The J gene is TRBJ1-1, the V gene TRBV14; D ambiguous. The V gene's germline CDR1 is SGHDN and CDR2 FVKESK. The germline V and J ends were trimmed by 1 base and 0 bases, with 12 bases remaining between them. CDR3 length equals 16 residues. The CDR3 nucleotides read TGTGCCAGCAGCCAAGGTCTGGGCAGGATGAACACTGAAGCTTTCTTT. Translated, it gives CASSQGLGRMNTEAFF.

The rearrangement joins TRBV11-1 to TRBJ2-5, with TRBD1 identical over 9 bases. Germline loops: CDR1 SGHAT, CDR2 FQDESV (reference sequence). This CDR3 has 15 amino acids. The V segment lost 6 bases and the J segment 5 bases; nucleotides outside the gene matches: 10. Here the CDR3 reads CASSYTGGASETQYF. CDR3 DNA: TGTGCCAGCAGTTACACAGGGGGCGCCTCGGAGACCCAGTACTTC. The full variable domain, its missing parts supplied by reference TRBV11-1 and TRBJ2-5, is EAEVAQSPRYKITEKSQAVAFWCDPISGHATLYWYRQILGQGPELLVQFQDESVVDDSQLPKDRFSAERLKGVDSTLKIQPAELGDSAMYLCASSYTGGASETQYFGPGTRLLVL.

The chain recombines TRBV7-2 with TRBJ1-1; D is unresolved. Germline V CDR1 and CDR2: SGHTA, FQGNSA. The CDR3 consists of 16 residues. Trimming pared 1 base from V and 0 bases from J, leaving 12 bases between. The CDR3 nucleotides are TGTGCCAGCAGCTTAGAAAGAGTAGCCATGAACACTGAAGCTTTCTTT. Protein product: CASSLERVAMNTEAFF. Based on the CDR3 plus reference TRBV7-2 and TRBJ1-1, the full variable domain is GAGVSQSPSNKVTEKGKDVELRCDPISGHTALYWYRQSLGQGLEFLIYFQGNSAPDKSGLPSDRFSAERTGGSVSTLTIQRTQQEDSAVYLCASSLERVAMNTEAFFGQGTRLTVV.

This clone was picked up a small number of times. The junction and the germline gene differ at one end; a read error may be behind it. The genes are TRBV7-9 and TRBJ2-3, with 12 bases lining up with TRBD2. The germline V gene has CDR1 SEHNR and CDR2 FQNEAQ (reference sequence). This CDR3 is built from 17 residues. The CDR3 sequence is CSSSPGRLAGGTHTQYF. As DNA, the CDR3 is TGTTCCAGCAGCCCTGGTCGGCTAGCGGGGGGGACCCATACGCAGTATTTT. The variable domain in full, completed from reference TRBV7-9 and TRBJ2-3, reads DTGVSQNPRHKITKRGQNVTFRCDPISEHNRLYWYRQTLGQGPEFLTYFQNEAQLEKSRLLSDRFSAERPKGSFSTLEIQRTEQGDSAMYLCSSSPGRLAGGTHTQYFGPGTRLTVL.

This clone is medium-sized (0.01 to 0.1%) in the sample. The rearrangement joins TRBV4-3 to TRBJ2-3; possibly TRBD1 for D (6 bases). This CDR3 region has 16 residues. Germline CDR1 is LGHNA and CDR2 is YSLEER. V lost 4 bases and J lost 2, with 16 bases in between. The CDR3 region has the DNA TGCGCCAGCAGCCCCTCTCCGGGACAAGCCACAGATACGCAGTATTTT. Translation: CASSPSPGQATDTQYF.

The rearrangement links TRBV6-5 to TRBJ2-3; a possible D gene is TRBD2 (6 bases). The germline CDR1 and CDR2 sequences are MNHEY and SVGAGI. The CDR3 is 14 amino acids. Trimming pared 2 bases from V and 6 bases from J, leaving 12 bases between. The CDR3 sequence: CASSYRGTADTQYF. The CDR3 coding sequence is TGTGCCAGCAGTTACCGCGGGACGGCGGATACGCAGTATTTT.

This clone occurred once. The rearrangement uses TRBV28 and TRBJ1-3; D might be TRBD1 (6 bases). Germline V gene lookup returns CDR1 MDHEN and CDR2 SYDVKM. CDR3 length: 15 amino acids. Trimming cost V 6 bases and J 0 bases, with 12 bases left between them. CDR3 DNA sequence: TGTGCCAGCAGCCGTACAGGGCGCTCTGGAAACACCATATATTTT. Amino acid sequence: CASSRTGRSGNTIYF.

V usage is TRBV7-2 and J usage is TRBJ1-6; no clear D gene. Germline values: CDR1 SGHTA, CDR2 FQGNSA. V was pared by 1 base and J by 0 bases, with 10 bases between. The CDR3 totals 17 residues. CDR3 DNA sequence: TGTGCCAGCAGCTTAGATCCGTTGAGCTCCTATAATTCACCCCTCCACTTT. Residues: CASSLDPLSSYNSPLHF.

This clone was seen a few times. The chain uses TRBV4-1 and TRBJ2-7; 9 nucleotides match TRBD2. With V trimmed by 0 bases and J by 4 bases, 7 bases remained unmatched. Germline assignment: CDR1 MGHRA and CDR2 YSYEKL. The CDR3 consists of 16 residues. The CDR3 coding sequence is TGCGCCAGCAGCCAAGATACGAGCGGGGGGATTTACGAGCAGTACTTC. Residues: CASSQDTSGGIYEQYF.

V usage is TRBV27 and J usage is TRBJ1-4, with 9 bases that match TRBD1. The V and J ends lost 4 bases and 6 bases, in that order; junction bases with no gene match: 6. The CDR3 contains 15 residues. Germline CDR1 MNHEY, CDR2 SMNVEV (reference sequence). CDR3 DNA: TGTGCCAGCAGTTCGGACAGGGGCGGTGATGAAAAACTGTTTTTT. This translates into CASSSDRGGDEKLFF.

The chain carries TRBV13 and TRBJ2-7; 9 bases are a match to TRBD1. CDR3 length equals 15 residues. Germline-derived CDR1 and CDR2 are PRHDT and FYEKMQ (reference sequence). The V gene end was trimmed by 2 bases and the J gene end by 1 base; junction bases not matched to a gene: 3. The CDR3 sequence: CASSLMDRGSYEQYF. Written as DNA, the CDR3 is TGTGCCAGCAGCTTAATGGACAGGGGATCCTACGAGCAGTACTTC.

This chain uses TRBV7-2 with TRBJ2-3; D unresolved. Germline CDR1 SGHTA, CDR2 FQGNSA. Trimming pared 5 bases from V and 3 bases from J, leaving 9 bases between. The CDR3 covers 13 residues. The CDR3 protein is CASSPTNTDTQYF. The CDR3 DNA reads TGTGCCAGCAGCCCAACTAATACAGATACGCAGTATTTT.

This clone was observed a few times. The chain is built from TRBV5-4 and TRBJ2-7; TRBD1 matches at 10 bases. In germline, CDR1 is SGHNT, CDR2 YYREEE (reference sequence). This CDR3 has 15 amino acids. The ends lost 4 bases at V and 6 bases at J; junction bases unmatched: 10. CDR3 amino acids: CASSIPGQGIGEQYF. Written as DNA, the CDR3 is TGTGCCAGCAGCATCCCGGGACAGGGGATCGGCGAGCAGTACTTC.

The rearrangement uses TRBV7-6 and TRBJ2-4, with D uncertain. Trimming took 4 bases from V and 4 from J, leaving 8 bases between them. This CDR3 spans 13 amino acids. Germline V lookup: CDR1 SGHVS, CDR2 FNYEAQ. The CDR3 region has the DNA TGTGCCAGCAGCTACAGTACAAAAAACATTCAGTACTTC. This gives the protein CASSYSTKNIQYF.

The chain carries TRBV5-1 and TRBJ2-5; possible D gene TRBD1, 5 bases. This CDR3 is 13 amino acids long. The germline V and J ends were trimmed by 1 base and 3 bases, with 7 bases remaining between them. The germline gives CDR1 SGHRS, CDR2 YFSETQ. In nucleotides, the CDR3 is TGCGCCAGCAGCTTGTTAGGGGAAGAGACCCAGTACTTC. This translates into CASSLLGEETQYF.

CDR3 DNA: TGTGCCAGCAGTCAAACAGGGGGGACTGAAGCTTTCTTT. Amino acids: CASSQTGGTEAFF. The V and J genes are TRBV6-1 and TRBJ1-1, with TRBD1 identical over 8 bases. CDR3 length: 13 amino acids. CDR1 is MNHNS and CDR2 is SASEGT in the germline V gene. The J segment lost 5 bases and the V segment lost 5 bases, leaving 4 bases of the junction unmatched.

The chain joins TRBV7-3 to TRBJ2-1; 7 positions agree with TRBD1. Germline assignment: CDR1 SGHTA and CDR2 FQGTGA. Trimming took 4 bases from V and 9 from J; bases not matched to a gene: 6. The CDR3 consists of 13 residues. The CDR3 is CASSSYRGPEQFF. Written as DNA, the CDR3 is TGTGCCAGCAGCTCCTACAGGGGACCTGAGCAGTTCTTC.

The V and J genes are TRBV27 and TRBJ1-1; tentatively, D is TRBD1 (5 bases). Germline V gene data show CDR1 as MNHEY and CDR2 as SMNVEV (reference sequence). V was clipped by 7 bases and J by 1 base, with 13 bases between them. The CDR3 contains 14 residues. This chain's CDR3 is CASNSRVGNTEAFF. For the CDR3, the DNA is TGTGCCAGCAATAGCAGGGTTGGGAACACTGAAGCTTTCTTT.

There are a few counts of this clone. J is TRBJ2-3 and V is TRBV9; TRBD1 aligns across 7 bases. CDR3 length: 16 amino acids. V was clipped by 4 bases and J by 3 bases; unmatched bases: 11. In germline, CDR1 is SGDLS, CDR2 YYNGEE. CDR3 DNA: TGTGCCAGCAGCCCTGGGACAGTGGCGTTGACAGATACGCAGTATTTT. It yields the protein CASSPGTVALTDTQYF.

The CDR3 loop reads CASSELGAGAAKNIQYF. The CDR3 DNA reads TGTGCCAGCAGTGAACTGGGGGCGGGGGCAGCCAAAAACATTCAGTACTTC. This rearrangement joins TRBV6-1 to TRBJ2-4; tentatively, D is TRBD2 (7 bases). V lost 2 bases and J lost 0, with 14 bases in between. CDR3 length equals 17 residues. The germline V gene has CDR1 MNHNS and CDR2 SASEGT.

The chain carries TRBV10-3 and TRBJ2-2; maybe TRBD1 (5 bases). Trimming pared 4 bases from V and 3 bases from J, leaving 6 bases between. Per germline, CDR1 ENHRY and CDR2 SYGVKD. CDR3 size: 13 residues. The DNA for the CDR3 is TGTGCCATCAGTGCCAGGGACACCGGGGAGCTGTTTTTT. Protein sequence: CAISARDTGELFF.